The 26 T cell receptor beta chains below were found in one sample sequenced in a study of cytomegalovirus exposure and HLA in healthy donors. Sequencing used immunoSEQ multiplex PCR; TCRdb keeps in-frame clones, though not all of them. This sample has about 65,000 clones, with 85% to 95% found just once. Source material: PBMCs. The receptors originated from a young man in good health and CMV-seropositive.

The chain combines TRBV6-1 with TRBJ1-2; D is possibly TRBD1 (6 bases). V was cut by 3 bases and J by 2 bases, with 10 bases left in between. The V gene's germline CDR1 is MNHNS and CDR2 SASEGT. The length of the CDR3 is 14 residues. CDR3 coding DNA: TGTGCCAGCAGTGACTGGGGGCACAACTATGGCTACACCTTC. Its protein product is CASSDWGHNYGYTF.

The CDR3, as DNA: TGTGCCAGCAGTCATGGGAGGGTAAATTACGAGCAGTACTTC. Translation gives CASSHGRVNYEQYF. J is TRBJ2-7 and V is TRBV6-5; TRBD2 matches 7 bases. This CDR3 is built from 14 residues. Germline trimming cut 5 bases from V and 4 bases from J; bases unmatched to any gene: 8. Germline V lookup: CDR1 MNHEY, CDR2 SVGAGI.

The CDR3 coding sequence is TGTGCCAGCAGTTTTCGCAGGACAGGGCCGAACGAGCAGTACTTC. This gives the protein CASSFRRTGPNEQYF. The chain joins TRBV28 to TRBJ2-7, with 8 bases identical to TRBD1. Unmatched junction bases numbered 9, after V lost 3 bases and J lost 5 bases. CDR3 length: 15 amino acids. CDR1 and CDR2 (germline): MDHEN, SYDVKM.

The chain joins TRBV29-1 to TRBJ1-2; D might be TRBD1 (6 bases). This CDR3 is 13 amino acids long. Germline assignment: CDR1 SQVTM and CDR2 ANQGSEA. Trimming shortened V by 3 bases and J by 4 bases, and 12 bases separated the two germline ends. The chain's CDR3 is CSVDPGGGYGYTF. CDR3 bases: TGCAGCGTTGACCCGGGGGGCGGCTATGGCTACACCTTC.

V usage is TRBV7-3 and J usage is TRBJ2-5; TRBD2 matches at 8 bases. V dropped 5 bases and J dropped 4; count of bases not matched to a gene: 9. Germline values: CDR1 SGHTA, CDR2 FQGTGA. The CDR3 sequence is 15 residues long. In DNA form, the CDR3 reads TGTGCCAGCAGCACAAAGCGGGAGCTTCCAGAGACCCAGTACTTC. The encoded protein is CASSTKRELPETQYF. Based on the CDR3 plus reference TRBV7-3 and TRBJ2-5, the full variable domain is GAGVSQTPSNKVTEKGKYVELRCDPISGHTALYWYRQSLGQGPEFLIYFQGTGAADDSGLPNDRFFAVRPEGSVSTLKIQRTERGDSAVYLCASSTKRELPETQYFGPGTRLLVL.

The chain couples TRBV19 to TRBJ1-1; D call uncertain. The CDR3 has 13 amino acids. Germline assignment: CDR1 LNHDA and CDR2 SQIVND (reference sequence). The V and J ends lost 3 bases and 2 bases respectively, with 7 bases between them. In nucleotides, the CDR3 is TGTGCCAGTAGTATTGGCATAAACACTGAAGCTTTCTTT. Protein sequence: CASSIGINTEAFF.

The CDR3 DNA reads TGTGCCAGCAGTGACGCCGGGAATCAGCCCCAGCATTTT. The encoded protein is CASSDAGNQPQHF. This rearrangement joins TRBV6-1 to TRBJ1-5; D uncertain. Germline CDR1 reads MNHNS; CDR2 reads SASEGT. This CDR3 is 13 amino acids long. Trimming shortened V by 3 bases and J by 4 bases, and 7 bases separated the two germline ends.

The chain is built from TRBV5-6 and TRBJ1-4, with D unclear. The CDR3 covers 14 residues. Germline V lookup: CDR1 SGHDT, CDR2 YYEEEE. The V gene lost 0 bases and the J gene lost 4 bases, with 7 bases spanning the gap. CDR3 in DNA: TGTGCCAGCAGCTTGGGGCAGATTAATGAAAAACTGTTTTTT. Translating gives CASSLGQINEKLFF.

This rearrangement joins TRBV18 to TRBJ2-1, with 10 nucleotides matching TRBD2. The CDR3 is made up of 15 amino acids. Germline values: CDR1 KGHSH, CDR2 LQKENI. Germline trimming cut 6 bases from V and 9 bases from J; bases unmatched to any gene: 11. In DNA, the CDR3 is TGTGCCAGCTCTCAGGCCGGACTAGCGGTGGGTGAGCAGTTCTTC. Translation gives CASSQAGLAVGEQFF. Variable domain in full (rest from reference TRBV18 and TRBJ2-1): NAGVMQNPRHLVRRRGQEARLRCSPMKGHSHVYWYRQLPEEGLKFMVYLQKENIIDESGMPKERFSAEFPKEGPSILRIQQVVRGDSAAYFCASSQAGLAVGEQFFGPGTRLTVL.

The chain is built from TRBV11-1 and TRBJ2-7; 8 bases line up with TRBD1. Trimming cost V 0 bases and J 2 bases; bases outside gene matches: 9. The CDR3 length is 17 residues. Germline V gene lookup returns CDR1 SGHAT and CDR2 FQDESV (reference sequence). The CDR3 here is CASSLAKTGAGTYEQYF. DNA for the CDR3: TGTGCCAGCAGCTTAGCAAAGACAGGGGCCGGGACCTACGAGCAGTACTTC. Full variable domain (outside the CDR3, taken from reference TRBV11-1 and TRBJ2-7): EAEVAQSPRYKITEKSQAVAFWCDPISGHATLYWYRQILGQGPELLVQFQDESVVDDSQLPKDRFSAERLKGVDSTLKIQPAELGDSAMYLCASSLAKTGAGTYEQYFGPGTRLTVT.

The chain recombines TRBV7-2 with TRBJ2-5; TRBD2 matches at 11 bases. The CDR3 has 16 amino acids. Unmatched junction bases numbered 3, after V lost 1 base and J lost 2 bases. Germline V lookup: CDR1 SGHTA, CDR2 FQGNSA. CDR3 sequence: CASSLVSGRAQETQYF. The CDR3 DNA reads TGTGCCAGCAGCTTAGTTAGCGGGAGGGCACAAGAGACCCAGTACTTC. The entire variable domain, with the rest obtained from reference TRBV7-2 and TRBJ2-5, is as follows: GAGVSQSPSNKVTEKGKDVELRCDPISGHTALYWYRQSLGQGLEFLIYFQGNSAPDKSGLPSDRFSAERTGGSVSTLTIQRTQQEDSAVYLCASSLVSGRAQETQYFGPGTRLLVL.

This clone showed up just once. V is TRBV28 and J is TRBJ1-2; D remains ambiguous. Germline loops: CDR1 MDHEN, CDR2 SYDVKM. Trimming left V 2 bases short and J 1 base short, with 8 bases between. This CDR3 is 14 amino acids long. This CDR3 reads CASSLPVLNYGYTF. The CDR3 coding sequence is TGTGCCAGCAGTTTACCGGTCCTTAACTATGGCTACACCTTC.

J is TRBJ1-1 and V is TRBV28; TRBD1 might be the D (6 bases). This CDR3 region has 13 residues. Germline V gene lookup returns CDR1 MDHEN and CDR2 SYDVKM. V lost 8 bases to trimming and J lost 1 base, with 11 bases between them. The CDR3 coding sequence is TGTGCCAGCCGGGGGGGGCCGAACACTGAAGCTTTCTTT. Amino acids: CASRGGPNTEAFF.

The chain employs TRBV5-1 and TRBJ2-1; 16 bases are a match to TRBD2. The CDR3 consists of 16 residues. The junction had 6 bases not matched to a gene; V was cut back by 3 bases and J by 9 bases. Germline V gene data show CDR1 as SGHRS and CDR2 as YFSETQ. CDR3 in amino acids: CASSSGGLAGGGEQFF. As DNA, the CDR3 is TGCGCCAGCAGCTCCGGGGGACTAGCGGGAGGGGGTGAGCAGTTCTTC.

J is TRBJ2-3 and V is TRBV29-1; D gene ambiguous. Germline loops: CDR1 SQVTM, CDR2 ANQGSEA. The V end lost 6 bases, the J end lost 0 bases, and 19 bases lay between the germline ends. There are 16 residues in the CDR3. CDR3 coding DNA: TGCAGCGTCGCTGATTCACAGAGTTCTAGCACAGATACGCAGTATTTT. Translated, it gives CSVADSQSSSTDTQYF.

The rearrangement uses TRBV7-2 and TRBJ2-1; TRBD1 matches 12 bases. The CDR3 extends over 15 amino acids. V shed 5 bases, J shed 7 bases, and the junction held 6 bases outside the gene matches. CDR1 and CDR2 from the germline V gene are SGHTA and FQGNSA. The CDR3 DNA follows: TGTGCCAGCAGCCAAGGGACAGGGGGCCGGAATGAGCAGTTCTTC. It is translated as CASSQGTGGRNEQFF. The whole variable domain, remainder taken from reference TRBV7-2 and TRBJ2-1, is GAGVSQSPSNKVTEKGKDVELRCDPISGHTALYWYRQSLGQGLEFLIYFQGNSAPDKSGLPSDRFSAERTGGSVSTLTIQRTQQEDSAVYLCASSQGTGGRNEQFFGPGTRLTVL.

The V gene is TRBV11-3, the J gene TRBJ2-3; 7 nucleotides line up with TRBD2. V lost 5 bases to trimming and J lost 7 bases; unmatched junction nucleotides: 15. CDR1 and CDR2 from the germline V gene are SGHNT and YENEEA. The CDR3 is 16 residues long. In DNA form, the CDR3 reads TGTGCCAGCAGCCAAAAGGACACCCCGGGGGGAAATACGCAGTATTTT. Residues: CASSQKDTPGGNTQYF.

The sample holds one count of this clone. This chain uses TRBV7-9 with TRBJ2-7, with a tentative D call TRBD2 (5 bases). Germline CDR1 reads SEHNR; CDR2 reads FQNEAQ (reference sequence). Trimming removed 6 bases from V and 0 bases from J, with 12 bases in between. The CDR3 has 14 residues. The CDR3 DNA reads TGTGCCAGCAGTTTAAGCGGAAGCTCCTACGAGCAGTACTTC. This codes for CASSLSGSSYEQYF.

The DNA of the CDR3 is TGTGCCAGCAGGGGTAGCAGCCAAGAGACCCAGTACTTC. This gives the protein CASRGSSQETQYF. The chain employs TRBV27 and TRBJ2-5; D uncertain. The germline V gene encodes CDR1 MNHEY and CDR2 SMNVEV (reference sequence). This CDR3 is built from 13 residues. The V gene lost 6 bases and the J gene lost 1 base, with 9 bases spanning the gap.

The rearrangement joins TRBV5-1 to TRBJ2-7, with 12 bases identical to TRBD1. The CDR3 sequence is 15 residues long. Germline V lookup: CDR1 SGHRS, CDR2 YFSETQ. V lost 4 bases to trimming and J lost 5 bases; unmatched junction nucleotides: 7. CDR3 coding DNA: TGCGCCAGCAGCCGTACGGGACAGGGGGCAAACGAGCAGTACTTC. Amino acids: CASSRTGQGANEQYF.

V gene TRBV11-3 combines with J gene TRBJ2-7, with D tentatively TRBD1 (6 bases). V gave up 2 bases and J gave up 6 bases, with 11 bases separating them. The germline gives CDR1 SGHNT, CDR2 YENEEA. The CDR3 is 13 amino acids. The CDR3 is CASSLNRDSEQYF. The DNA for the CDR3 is TGTGCCAGCAGCTTAAACAGGGATAGCGAGCAGTACTTC.

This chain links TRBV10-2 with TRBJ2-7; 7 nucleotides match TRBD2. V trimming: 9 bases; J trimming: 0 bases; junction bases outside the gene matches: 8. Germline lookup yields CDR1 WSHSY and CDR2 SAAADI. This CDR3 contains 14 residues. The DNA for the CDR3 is TGCGCCAGTTTAAGAAGGACTAGCTCCTACGAGCAGTACTTC. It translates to CASLRRTSSYEQYF.

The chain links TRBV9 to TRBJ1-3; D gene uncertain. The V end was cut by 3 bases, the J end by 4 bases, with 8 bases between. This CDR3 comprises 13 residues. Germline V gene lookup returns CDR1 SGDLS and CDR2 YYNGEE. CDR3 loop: CASSDLMGNTIYF. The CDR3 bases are TGTGCCAGCAGCGACCTAATGGGAAACACCATATATTTT. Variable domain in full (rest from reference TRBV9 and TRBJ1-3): DSGVTQTPKHLITATGQRVTLRCSPRSGDLSVYWYQQSLDQGLQFLIQYYNGEERAKGNILERFSAQQFPDLHSELNLSSLELGDSALYFCASSDLMGNTIYFGEGSWLTVV.

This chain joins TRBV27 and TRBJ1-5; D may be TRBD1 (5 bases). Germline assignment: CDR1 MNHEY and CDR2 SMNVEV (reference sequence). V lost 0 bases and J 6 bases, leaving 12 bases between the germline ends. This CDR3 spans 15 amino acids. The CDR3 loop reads CASSLSMQGGQPQHF. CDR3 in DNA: TGTGCCAGCAGTTTATCGATGCAGGGCGGTCAGCCCCAGCATTTT.

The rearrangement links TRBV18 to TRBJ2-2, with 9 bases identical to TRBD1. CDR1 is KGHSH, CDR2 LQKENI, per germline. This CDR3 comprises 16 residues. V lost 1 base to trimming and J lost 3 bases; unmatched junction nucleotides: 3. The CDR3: CASSPLQGAYTGELFF. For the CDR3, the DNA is TGTGCCAGCTCACCACTACAGGGGGCCTACACCGGGGAGCTGTTTTTT.

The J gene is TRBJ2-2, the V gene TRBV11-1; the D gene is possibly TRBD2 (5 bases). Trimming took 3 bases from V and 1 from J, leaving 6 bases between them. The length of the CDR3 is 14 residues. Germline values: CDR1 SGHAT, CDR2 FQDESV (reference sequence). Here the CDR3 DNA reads TGTGCCAGCAGCTTTGAGGGGAACACCGGGGAGCTGTTTTTT. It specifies CASSFEGNTGELFF.